This TCR beta chain emerged from a study of cytomegalovirus exposure and HLA in healthy donors. Study observations and caveats: About 87% or about 30% of the time was how often most TCR beta V segments were productive, according to an earlier analysis. Using the classifier, cytomegalovirus status was reportedly diagnosed with high specificity and sensitivity. Common viral pathogens seemed to be connected with several of the most significant clusters, according to a later analysis.

In the case of this clone: Its antigen is undetermined.

Those who donated were healthy bone marrow donors. The PCR used 60 Vbeta and 13 Jbeta primers. The data were produced by immunoSEQ multiplex PCR, yet TCRdb's version contains in-frame clones alone and is incomplete. This specimen shows about 75,000 clones; the ten leading clones hold 2.7%. Specimen: PBMCs. The TCR was taken from a man aged 40-49 years in good health and CMV-seronegative.

The CDR3 region is CASIYWQGSDTEAFF. The DNA for the CDR3 is TGTGCCAGCATCTATTGGCAGGGATCGGACACTGAAGCTTTCTTT. The chain couples TRBV6-6 to TRBJ1-1; maybe TRBD1 (5 bases). This CDR3 has 15 residues. Germline V gene data show CDR1 as MNHNY and CDR2 as SVGAGI (reference sequence). Trimming left V 7 bases short and J 3 bases short, with 18 bases between.